This TCR beta chain stems from a study of PD-1 blockade in classical Hodgkin lymphoma. General study findings and limits: Relapsed/refractory patients reportedly had lower baseline diversity than newly diagnosed patients.

TCRdb's copy holds only in-frame clones and misses some; the assay was immunoSEQ multiplex PCR. This sample has roughly 47,000 clones, with about 78% found just once. After autologous stem cell transplantation all patients relapsed, and prior brentuximab vedotin exposure differed between cohorts. With regard to this clone: Its antigen is unknown.

Sequenced here: peripheral blood mononuclear cells (PBMCs), sampled before the second cycle of nivolumab. This TCR derives from a human donor with classical Hodgkin lymphoma.

The CDR3 is CASSESRGFSYNEQFF. For the CDR3, the DNA is TGTGCCAGCAGTGAAAGTCGGGGCTTCTCCTACAATGAGCAGTTCTTC. The gene calls are TRBV6-1 and TRBJ2-1; D tentatively fits TRBD1 or TRBD2 (5 bases each). CDR1 and CDR2 (germline): MNHNS, SASEGT. Deletions cut 2 bases from V and 0 bases from J, with 11 bases between. The CDR3 runs to 16 residues.